The 24 T cell receptor beta chains below come from one sample, sequenced in a study of blood T cells in healthy people across ages. A J-beta primer mix and a sample-barcoded 5' primer were used in a second PCR of about 7 to 12 cycles. TCRdb itself ran the 5' RACE reads through MiXCR, one entry per CDR3 protein. The sample contains 950,000 to 1,200,000 distinct CDR3 sequences, roughly two fifths of which appear only once. The sample taken for sequencing was blood. The receptors stem from a man aged 18 to 35 in good health.

The chain uses TRBV7-2 and TRBJ2-4, with 8 bases identical to TRBD1. Germline trimming cut 5 bases from V and 5 bases from J; bases unmatched to any gene: 8. Germline V gene sequence: CDR1 SGHTA, CDR2 FQGNSA. This CDR3 contains 15 residues. CDR3 coding DNA: TGTGCCAGCAGCAGAGCCGGGACAGGCGAAAACATTCAGTACTTC. Protein sequence: CASSRAGTGENIQYF.

This rearrangement joins TRBV2 to TRBJ1-4; D is unresolved. Looked up from germline, CDR1 is SNHLY and CDR2 is FYNNEI. There are 15 residues in the CDR3. The V gene lost 6 bases and the J gene lost 8 bases, with 19 bases spanning the gap. CDR3 coding DNA: TGTGCCAGCAGGTTGGATCATACCGTGGGCGAAAAACTGTTTTTT. As protein: CASRLDHTVGEKLFF.

The rearrangement uses TRBV6-2 or TRBV6-3 and TRBJ1-1; 9 bases match TRBD1. Germline V gives CDR1 MNHEY, CDR2 SVGEGT. V shed 4 bases, J shed 4 bases, and the junction held 7 bases outside the gene matches. The CDR3 loop spans 15 amino acids. CDR3: CASSSPDRGVTEAFF. The CDR3, as DNA: TGTGCCAGCAGTTCCCCCGACAGGGGGGTCACTGAAGCTTTCTTT.

CDR3 DNA sequence: TGCGCCAGCAGCGAGGGTCTGGGGGAATTCTACGAGCAGTACTTC. It encodes CASSEGLGEFYEQYF. V and J are TRBV5-1 and TRBJ2-7; D tentatively reads TRBD1 or TRBD2 (5 bases each). CDR3 length: 15 amino acids. V lost 4 bases to trimming and J lost 3 bases, with 17 bases between them. CDR1 and CDR2 (germline): SGHRS, YFSETQ.

The table lists this clonotype with a few counts. As DNA, the CDR3 is TGTGCCAGCGGCTTAGGGGCGGCTAATCAGCCCCAGCATTTT. It specifies CASGLGAANQPQHF. The rearrangement joins TRBV27 to TRBJ1-5; D might be TRBD1 (5 bases). The CDR3 has 14 amino acids. Germline CDR1 is MNHEY and CDR2 is SMNVEV (reference sequence). Trimming removed 8 bases from V and 4 bases from J, with 15 bases in between.

The rearrangement uses TRBV20-1 and TRBJ2-3; weak D call: TRBD2 (6 bases). V was cut by 7 bases and J by 9 bases, with 26 bases left in between. The CDR3 spans 15 residues. Germline V gene lookup returns CDR1 DFQATT and CDR2 SNEGSKA (reference sequence). CDR3 loop: CSGRALSRGATTQYF. As DNA, the CDR3 is TGCAGTGGAAGAGCATTGTCGCGGGGAGCTACGACGCAGTATTTT.

V and J are TRBV5-1 and TRBJ1-1; D gene uncertain. With 0 bases removed from V and 6 bases from J, the gap between germline ends came to 12 bases. The CDR3 is 14 amino acids. From germline, CDR1 is SGHRS and CDR2 YFSETQ. Written as DNA, the CDR3 is TGCGCCAGCAGCTTGGAGGGCCTGGGGTCTGAAGCTTTCTTT. The encoded protein is CASSLEGLGSEAFF.

The chain links TRBV20-1 to TRBJ1-6, with 11 bases lining up with TRBD1. J gave up 5 bases and V 3 bases, and 0 bases lay outside the gene matches. CDR3 length: 14 amino acids. Looked up from germline, CDR1 is DFQATT and CDR2 is SNEGSKA (reference sequence). CDR3 nucleotide sequence: TGCAGTGCTAGGGACAGGGGGCATAATTCACCCCTCCACTTT. It translates to CSARDRGHNSPLHF.

With regard to this clonotype: A read error may produce the germline difference seen at one junction end. V is TRBV5-1 and J is TRBJ1-1; weak D call: TRBD1 (5 bases). This CDR3 is 15 amino acids long. Germline CDR1 reads SGHRS; CDR2 reads YFSETQ. CDR3 sequence (DNA): TGCGCCAACAGCTTCCGTGGGGGAGAGGCGACTGAAGCTTTCTTT. Residues: CANSFRGGEATEAFF.

J is TRBJ2-1 and V is TRBV5-1; TRBD1 agrees at 7 bases. The CDR3 extends over 17 amino acids. In germline, CDR1 is SGHRS, CDR2 YFSETQ. V trimming: 6 bases; J trimming: 5 bases; junction bases outside the gene matches: 17. Here the CDR3 reads CASNPNTNRGRNNEQFF. The DNA of the CDR3 is TGCGCCAGCAACCCCAATACCAACAGGGGCCGCAACAATGAGCAGTTCTTC.

This chain uses TRBV28 with TRBJ1-2, with D possibly TRBD1 on 5 matching bases. The CDR3 totals 15 residues. V was clipped by 6 bases and J by 4 bases, with 18 bases between them. Germline V gene sequence: CDR1 MDHEN, CDR2 SYDVKM. CDR3 nucleotides: TGTGCCAGCAGCCAATCGACGGACACCGGCTATGGCTACACCTTC. It specifies CASSQSTDTGYGYTF.

The gene calls are TRBV4-1 and TRBJ1-5; maybe TRBD1 (5 bases). CDR1 is MGHRA and CDR2 is YSYEKL in the germline V gene. This CDR3 is 14 amino acids long. V lost 7 bases to trimming and J lost 5 bases, with 15 bases between them. The CDR3 DNA sequence: TGCGCCAGCACCGAGGCTCAGGGTTATCAGCCCCAGCATTTT. This codes for CASTEAQGYQPQHF.

The V gene is TRBV7-3, the J gene TRBJ2-3; tentatively, D is TRBD1 (5 bases). This CDR3 has 15 residues. In germline, CDR1 is SGHTA, CDR2 FQGTGA. With 1 base removed from V and 6 bases from J, the gap between germline ends came to 14 bases. CDR3 sequence reads: CASSLIWGREDTQYF. The CDR3 region has the DNA TGTGCCAGCAGCTTAATCTGGGGCCGTGAGGATACGCAGTATTTT.

The chain employs TRBV4-2 and TRBJ1-4, with D unresolved. The CDR3 extends over 14 amino acids. CDR1 is LGHNA and CDR2 is YNFKEQ in the germline V gene. Between the trimmed V and J ends, which lost 3 bases and 3 bases, there was a span of 8 bases. The CDR3 nucleotides are TGTGCCAGCAGCCAGTCAGGCTCTAATGAAAAACTGTTTTTT. Its protein product is CASSQSGSNEKLFF.

The chain uses TRBV6-6 and TRBJ1-1, with 9 bases matching TRBD1. After removal of 2 bases from V and 5 bases from J, the junction contained 6 bases not matched to a gene. The CDR3 is 15 residues long. Germline CDR1 MNHNY, CDR2 SVGAGI (reference sequence). The CDR3 is CASSYNRGRWTEAFF. The CDR3 bases are TGTGCCAGCAGTTACAACAGGGGGCGTTGGACTGAAGCTTTCTTT.

The chain couples TRBV7-9 to TRBJ1-1, with TRBD1 identical over 7 bases. CDR1 and CDR2 from the germline V gene are SEHNR and FQNEAQ (reference sequence). The trim removed 5 bases at V and 11 bases at J, leaving 14 bases unmatched. CDR3 length equals 14 residues. This CDR3 is CASSANRGPLVAFF. The CDR3, as DNA: TGTGCCAGCAGCGCGAACAGGGGACCTTTGGTGGCTTTCTTT.

The chain couples TRBV7-8 to TRBJ2-3; no clear D gene. The ends were cut back, 5 bases at V and 0 bases at J, with 9 bases in the middle. This CDR3 has 14 residues. CDR1 SGHVS and CDR2 FQNEAQ come from the germline V gene. This CDR3 is CASSKTTSTDTQYF. The DNA for the CDR3 is TGTGCCAGCAGCAAGACGACTAGCACAGATACGCAGTATTTT. Looking up the rest from reference TRBV7-8 and TRBJ2-3 gives the full variable domain: GAGVSQSPRYKVAKRGQDVALRCDPISGHVSLFWYQQALGQGPEFLTYFQNEAQLDKSGLPSDRFFAERPEGSVSTLKIQRTQQEDSAVYLCASSKTTSTDTQYFGPGTRLTVL.

There are a few counts of this clonotype. A much larger clone lies a single base off, so this may be a read error. The genes are TRBV20-1 and TRBJ1-5; D remains ambiguous. The length of the CDR3 is 14 residues. Germline V gives CDR1 DFQATT, CDR2 SNEGSKA (reference sequence). CDR3 DNA: TGCAATGCTAGGCGAAGGGTCGTTAATCAGCCCCAGCATTTT. It is translated as CNARRRVVNQPQHF.

The chain combines TRBV6-5 with TRBJ2-6; TRBD1 aligns across 7 bases. The CDR3 contains 19 residues. With V trimmed by 0 bases and J by 2 bases, 10 bases remained unmatched. CDR1 MNHEY and CDR2 SVGAGI come from the germline V gene. The CDR3 coding sequence is TGTGCCAGCAGTTACTCGATCGGGACAGACCGCCCTGGGGCCAACGTCCTGACTTTC. This translates into CASSYSIGTDRPGANVLTF.

This clonotype came up a few times. This chain connects TRBV9 to TRBJ2-4, with D possibly matching TRBD2 (6 bases). The better agreement between TRBJ2-7 and the DNA end casts doubt on the J call. CDR1 is SGDLS, CDR2 YYNGEE, per germline. This CDR3 spans 11 amino acids. CDR3 loop: CASEEGGEQYF. The DNA for the CDR3 is TGTGCCAGTGAGGAGGGAGGCGAGCAGTACTTC.

This rearrangement joins TRBV20-1 to TRBJ1-2; no clear D. Looked up from germline, CDR1 is DFQATT and CDR2 is SNEGSKA (reference sequence). The CDR3 length is 10 residues. Trimming removed 0 bases at V and 8 bases at J, with 4 bases between. The CDR3 DNA reads as TGCAGTGCTAGAGATAAGGGCTACACCTTC. Translating it yields CSARDKGYTF.

This clonotype appeared a few times. The V and J genes are TRBV2 and TRBJ2-3; unclear D gene. CDR3 length equals 13 residues. The germline CDR1 and CDR2 sequences are SNHLY and FYNNEI. Trimming left V 7 bases short and J 0 bases short, with 8 bases between. The CDR3 DNA sequence: TGTGCCAGCATGACAACTAGCACAGATACGCAGTATTTT. The encoded protein is CASMTTSTDTQYF.

In the case of this clonotype: With a much larger clone just one base away, this may be a read error. This chain links TRBV12-3 or TRBV12-4 with TRBJ2-7; the match to TRBD1 covers 8 bases. The J call is in doubt because the DNA end fits TRBJ2-4 better. The CDR3 contains 14 residues. The CDR3 nucleotides read TGTGCCAGCGGTCCCGGACAGGGTGTGGGCATTCAGTACTTC. Its translation is CASGPGQGVGIQYF.

This clonotype was detected a few times. The chain links TRBV12-3 or TRBV12-4 to TRBJ1-5; possibly TRBD1 for D (6 bases). The V gene lost 7 bases and the J gene lost 2 bases, with 18 bases spanning the gap. This CDR3 is 16 amino acids long. Here the CDR3 reads CASTSLGGLGNQPQHF. For the CDR3, the DNA is TGTGCCAGCACCTCCTTGGGGGGGCTTGGCAATCAGCCCCAGCATTTT.